A single sample is the source of the 8 T cell receptor beta chains below, sequenced in a study of blood T cell repertoires in COVID-19. TCRdb's copy holds only in-frame clones and misses some; the assay was immunoSEQ multiplex PCR. Here the sample spans about 310,000 clones, more than 75% being singletons. The sequencing input was peripheral blood. The receptors were sampled from a middle-aged man with active or convalescent COVID-19.

Only one count was recorded for this clone. V and J are TRBV10-3 and TRBJ1-3; TRBD1 might be the D (6 bases). The CDR3 totals 14 residues. The germline V and J ends were trimmed by 3 bases and 7 bases, with 13 bases remaining between them. The germline V gene encodes CDR1 ENHRY and CDR2 SYGVKD. CDR3 nucleotide sequence: TGTGCCATCAGTGATCGGACAGCTATCAACACCATATATTTT. The encoded protein is CAISDRTAINTIYF.

This sequence joins TRBV11-2 and TRBJ2-1; 12 bases are a match to TRBD2. Germline trimming cut 4 bases from V and 9 bases from J; bases unmatched to any gene: 7. The germline V gene encodes CDR1 SGHAT and CDR2 FQNNGV. CDR3 size: 15 residues. CDR3 in amino acids: CASSSRTSGVGEQFF. Here the CDR3 DNA reads TGTGCCAGCAGCTCTCGGACTAGCGGGGTGGGTGAGCAGTTCTTC.

The chain employs TRBV6-5 and TRBJ2-1; TRBD1 agrees at 8 bases. There are 14 residues in the CDR3. Germline V gene sequence: CDR1 MNHEY, CDR2 SVGAGI. V shed 6 bases, J shed 5 bases, and the junction held 6 bases outside the gene matches. CDR3 residues: CASSLGQGNNEQFF. CDR3 DNA sequence: TGTGCCAGCAGCCTAGGACAGGGTAACAATGAGCAGTTCTTC.

The rearrangement joins TRBV18 to TRBJ2-7, with D unclear. The CDR3 is 12 amino acids. Germline lookup yields CDR1 KGHSH and CDR2 LQKENI. Deletions cut 3 bases from V and 3 bases from J, with 6 bases between. CDR3 coding DNA: TGTGCCAGCTCACCGGCCAGCTACGAGCAGTACTTC. It specifies CASSPASYEQYF.

The chain is built from TRBV30 and TRBJ2-7; D remains unclear. CDR3 length: 14 residues. In germline, CDR1 is GTSNPN, CDR2 SVGIG (reference sequence). V lost 2 bases and J lost 0, with 11 bases in between. CDR3 nucleotides: TGTGCCTGGAGTAACCCCTCGAGCTCCTACGAGCAGTACTTC. This translates into CAWSNPSSSYEQYF.

The chain links TRBV7-9 to TRBJ2-7; tentatively, D is TRBD1 (6 bases). V dropped 5 bases and J dropped 4 bases, with 15 bases sitting between them. Germline CDR1 is SEHNR and CDR2 is FQNEAQ (reference sequence). This CDR3 has 14 residues. Written as DNA, the CDR3 is TGTGCCAGCAGCATCGGACAGCAGTCATACGAGCAGTACTTC. It translates to CASSIGQQSYEQYF.

This rearrangement joins TRBV7-9 to TRBJ1-1; 7 positions match TRBD1. Trimming cost V 2 bases and J 8 bases; bases outside gene matches: 11. The CDR3 has 15 amino acids. CDR1 is SEHNR and CDR2 is FQNEAQ in the germline V gene (reference sequence). This CDR3 is CASSLWGAGTEEAFF. DNA of the CDR3: TGTGCCAGCAGCTTATGGGGGGCGGGGACAGAGGAAGCTTTCTTT.

The chain combines TRBV6-6 with TRBJ2-5, with D perhaps TRBD1 (5 bases). The V end was cut by 5 bases, the J end by 1 base, with 8 bases between. The CDR3 has 13 amino acids. Germline values: CDR1 MNHNY, CDR2 SVGAGI (reference sequence). CDR3 in amino acids: CASSRDSQETQYF. The CDR3 nucleotides are TGTGCCAGCAGTCGCGACAGCCAAGAGACCCAGTACTTC.